This TCR beta chain is drawn from a study of T cell responses to AZD1222 COVID-19 vaccine. Study overall: Second doses at about 4 or about 12 weeks were pooled. Study-wide points: Females made up more of the donors, who were largely white British, and clonal diversity may have come out too low. Dominant CD4 TCR responses targeted spike regions 160-218 and 743-854. After the peak T cell response, and only then, were repertoires sampled.

With regard to this clone: Its specificity is unknown.

Germline lookup yields CDR1 LNHDA and CDR2 SQIVND (reference sequence). Trimming pared 3 bases from V and 1 base from J, leaving 13 bases between. The CDR3 runs to 16 residues. TCRdb's table, derived via immunoSEQ multiplex PCR, lists solely in-frame clones and lacks some. Of more than 100,000 clones listed, approximately 91% were seen once; the top ten hold 2% to 3%. The specimen comprised peripheral blood, sampled on day 0 of AZD1222 vaccination. V is TRBV19 and J is TRBJ1-5; D not certain. The sequence derives from an adult in good health. The CDR3: CASSMYIIGSNQPQHF. CDR3 DNA: TGTGCCAGTAGTATGTATATAATAGGGAGCAATCAGCCCCAGCATTTT.